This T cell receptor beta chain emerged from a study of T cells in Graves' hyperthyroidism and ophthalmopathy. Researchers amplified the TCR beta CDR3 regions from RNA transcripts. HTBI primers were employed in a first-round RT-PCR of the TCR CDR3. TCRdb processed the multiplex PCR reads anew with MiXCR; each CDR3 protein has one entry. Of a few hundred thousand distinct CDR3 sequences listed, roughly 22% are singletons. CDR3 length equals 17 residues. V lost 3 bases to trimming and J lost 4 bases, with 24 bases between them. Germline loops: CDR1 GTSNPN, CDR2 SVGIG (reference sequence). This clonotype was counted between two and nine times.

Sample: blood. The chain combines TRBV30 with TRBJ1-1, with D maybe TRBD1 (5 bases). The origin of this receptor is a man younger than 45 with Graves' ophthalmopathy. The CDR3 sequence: CAWRFRGTPGVGTEAFF. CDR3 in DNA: TGTGCCTGGAGATTTCGAGGAACTCCGGGGGTGGGCACTGAAGCTTTCTTT.